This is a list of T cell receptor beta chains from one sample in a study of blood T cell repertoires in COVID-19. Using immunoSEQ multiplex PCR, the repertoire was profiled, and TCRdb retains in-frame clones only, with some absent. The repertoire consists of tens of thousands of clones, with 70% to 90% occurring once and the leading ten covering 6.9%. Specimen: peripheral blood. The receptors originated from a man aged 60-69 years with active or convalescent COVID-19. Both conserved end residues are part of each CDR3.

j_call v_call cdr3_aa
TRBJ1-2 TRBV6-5 CASNDRARSGYTF
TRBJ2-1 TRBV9 CASSVAPAEDNEQFF
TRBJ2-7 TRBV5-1 CASSTATGVNEQYF
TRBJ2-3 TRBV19 CASTRGTSGGSTDTQYF
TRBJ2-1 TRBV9 CASSLTSGGANEQFF
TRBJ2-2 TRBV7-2 CASSLGAGDTGELFF
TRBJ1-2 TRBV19 CASTPGDRSYGYTF
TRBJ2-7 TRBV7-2 CASSQDRRSYEQYF
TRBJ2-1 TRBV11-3 CASSPGGSREKEQFF
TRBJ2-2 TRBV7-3 CASSRQAGTGVSGELFF
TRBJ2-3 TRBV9 CASNIAGGSTDTQYF
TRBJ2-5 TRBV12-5 CASGIGTGGGETQYF
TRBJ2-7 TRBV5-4 CASSFRSGVADEQYF
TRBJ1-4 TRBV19 CASIARDRGRNEKLFF
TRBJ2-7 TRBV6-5 CASSYSFSAPYEQYF
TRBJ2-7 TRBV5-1 CASSLGDRADLPSYEQYF
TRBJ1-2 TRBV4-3 CASSHFAGNDGYTF